These 8 T cell receptor beta chains were sequenced from one sample in a study of blood T cells in healthy people across ages. The second PCR ran roughly 7 to 12 cycles with a sample-barcoded 5' primer and J-beta primers. One entry per CDR3 protein results from TCRdb running MiXCR on the 5' RACE reads. The profile shows about 1.1 million distinct CDR3 sequences, around two fifths of them singletons. Material for sequencing was blood. The receptors were gathered from a man between 18 and 29 years old in good health.

In its sample, this clonotype was seen many times. The chain combines TRBV7-9 with TRBJ1-2; 8 nucleotides align to TRBD1. Germline trimming cut 0 bases from V and 4 bases from J; bases unmatched to any gene: 4. CDR1 SEHNR and CDR2 FQNEAQ come from the germline V gene (reference sequence). There are 15 residues in the CDR3. Written as DNA, the CDR3 is TGTGCCAGCAGCTTAGCGGAGACAGGGGTCTATGGCTACACCTTC. Its translation is CASSLAETGVYGYTF.

The rearrangement joins TRBV2 to TRBJ1-4; possibly TRBD1 for D (5 bases). The germline gives CDR1 SNHLY, CDR2 FYNNEI. The CDR3 length is 14 residues. The V end was cut by 3 bases, the J end by 8 bases, with 13 bases between. CDR3 nucleotides: TGTGCCAGCAGTGACGGAGGGGCGCGAGAAAAACTGTTTTTT. Amino acids: CASSDGGAREKLFF. The full variable domain, with the rest looked up from reference TRBV2 and TRBJ1-4, is EPEVTQTPSHQVTQMGQEVILRCVPISNHLYFYWYRQILGQKVEFLVSFYNNEISEKSEIFDDQFSVERPDGSNFTLKIRSTKLEDSAMYFCASSDGGAREKLFFGSGTQLSVL.

This clonotype was counted at least ten times. The chain uses TRBV10-3 and TRBJ2-7; D is possibly TRBD1 (5 bases). The CDR3 has 15 residues. V gave up 6 bases and J gave up 5 bases, with 20 bases separating them. Germline CDR1 ENHRY, CDR2 SYGVKD. The CDR3 reads CAISPGNTATNEQYF. In DNA form, the CDR3 reads TGTGCCATCAGCCCAGGGAACACTGCAACCAACGAGCAGTACTTC.

The chain carries TRBV6-2 or TRBV6-3 and TRBJ2-7; tentatively, D is TRBD1 (6 bases). The germline gives CDR1 MNHEY, CDR2 SVGEGT. The CDR3 totals 14 residues. The V and J ends lost 4 bases and 2 bases respectively, with 12 bases between them. DNA of the CDR3: TGTGCCAGCAGTTCCCGACAGGATGCCTACGAGCAGTACTTC. Its translation: CASSSRQDAYEQYF.

This clonotype was observed once. This chain uses TRBV27 with TRBJ2-6; maybe TRBD1 (6 bases). V was pared by 5 bases and J by 4 bases, with 12 bases between. The CDR3 has 15 residues. Germline V gene lookup returns CDR1 MNHEY and CDR2 SMNVEV (reference sequence). The CDR3 loop is CASSKTGTGANVLTF. The CDR3 DNA follows: TGTGCCAGCAGTAAGACAGGAACCGGGGCCAACGTCCTGACTTTC.

CDR3 region: CASSLPRDMNEKLFF. In DNA form, the CDR3 reads TGTGCCAGCAGTTTGCCCCGAGATATGAATGAAAAACTGTTTTTT. The chain carries TRBV28 and TRBJ1-4; D unresolved. The CDR3 contains 15 residues. V was pared by 3 bases and J by 5 bases, with 13 bases between. Germline CDR1 reads MDHEN; CDR2 reads SYDVKM.

The rearrangement links TRBV20-1 to TRBJ2-2; D may be TRBD2 (5 bases). The germline CDR1 and CDR2 sequences are DFQATT and SNEGSKA (reference sequence). The CDR3 consists of 14 residues. The V and J ends lost 5 bases and 0 bases respectively, with 10 bases between them. The CDR3 loop is CSASRGANTGELFF. CDR3 in DNA: TGCAGTGCTTCCCGGGGTGCGAACACCGGGGAGCTGTTTTTT.

As to this clonotype: This may arise from a read error, as a much more abundant clone is one base away. The V and J genes are TRBV9 and TRBJ1-2; D possibly corresponds to TRBD1 (6 bases). V lost 3 bases and J lost 6, with 18 bases in between. This CDR3 is built from 15 residues. Germline CDR1 reads SGDLS; CDR2 reads YYNGEE. CDR3 loop: CASSETGTMFDGYTF. The CDR3 coding sequence is TGTGCCAGCAGCGAAACCGGGACAATGTTCGATGGCTACACCTTC.